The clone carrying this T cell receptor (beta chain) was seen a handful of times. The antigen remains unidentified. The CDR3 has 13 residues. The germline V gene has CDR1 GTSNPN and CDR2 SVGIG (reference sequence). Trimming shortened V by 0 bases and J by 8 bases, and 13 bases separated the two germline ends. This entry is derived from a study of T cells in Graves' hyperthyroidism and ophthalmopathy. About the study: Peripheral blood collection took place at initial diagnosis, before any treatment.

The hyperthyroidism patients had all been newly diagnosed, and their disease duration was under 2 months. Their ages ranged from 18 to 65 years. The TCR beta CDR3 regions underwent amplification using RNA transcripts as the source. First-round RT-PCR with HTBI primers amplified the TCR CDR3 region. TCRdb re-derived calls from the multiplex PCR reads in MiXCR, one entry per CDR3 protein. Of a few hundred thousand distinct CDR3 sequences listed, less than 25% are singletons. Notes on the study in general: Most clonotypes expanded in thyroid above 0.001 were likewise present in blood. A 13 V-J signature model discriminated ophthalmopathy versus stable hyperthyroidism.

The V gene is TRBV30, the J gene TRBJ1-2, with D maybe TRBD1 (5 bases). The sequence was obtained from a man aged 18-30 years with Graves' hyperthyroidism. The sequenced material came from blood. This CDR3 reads CAWSVKGSNGYTF. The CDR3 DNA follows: TGTGCCTGGAGTGTAAAGGGGTCGAACGGCTACACCTTC.